This TCR beta chain comes out of a study of cytomegalovirus exposure and HLA in healthy donors. Overall study results and limits: The authors later found most CMV-associated TCR beta chains appeared HLA-restricted. Among immune exposure information, only CMV serostatus was available. Among donors in an Asian-associated ancestry cluster, a later analysis reportedly found fewer N-insertions than the approximately 670-donor mean. In vitro experiments confirmed that a few CMV-associated chains were specific for CMV antigens.

The CDR3 runs to 16 residues. Per germline, CDR1 SGHRS and CDR2 YFSETQ. Trimming took off 0 bases at V and 1 base at J, with 11 bases between the two ends. The PCR was carried out with 60 Vbeta primers and 13 Jbeta primers. Some clones are missing from TCRdb's copy, which holds only in-frame ones; the method was immunoSEQ multiplex PCR. The table includes under 200,000 clones, around 83% detected once. On this clone: Antigen: not known.

The V gene is TRBV5-1, the J gene TRBJ2-1, with a weak D call TRBD1 (6 bases). Source material: PBMCs. This receptor was obtained from a girl aged 2 to 10 in good health and CMV-seropositive. The CDR3 sequence is CASSLVPGTSYNEQFF. The CDR3 DNA is TGCGCCAGCAGCTTGGTCCCGGGGACATCCTACAATGAGCAGTTCTTC.